The rows below give T cell receptor beta chains drawn from one sample of a study of naive and memory T cell subsets. Via MiXCR, TCRdb re-called the UMI-ligation and nested PCR reads, giving one row per CDR3 protein. The sample yields tens of thousands of distinct CDR3 sequences, 13% seen once. The sequencing sample was made of central memory CD4+ T cells from blood. These receptors originate from a human donor in good health. Both conserved end residues are part of each CDR3. The D gene is left open where the match is weak. The size field is filled for only some rows; it gives once, few, many or a size class.

>TRBV7-8|TRBJ1-4|NA|NA
TGTGCCAGCAGCTCCGGGGGGAGTCCCCCTGAAAAACTGTTTTTT
CASSSGGSPPEKLFF
>TRBV30|TRBJ1-3|NA|TRBD1
TGTGCCTGGGGGACAGGGAACAGAAACACCATATATTTT
CAWGTGNRNTIYF
>TRBV23-1|TRBJ2-7|NA|TRBD2
TGCGCCAGCAGTCAAGTAGCGGGGCCTCTAGAGCAGTACTTC
CASSQVAGPLEQYF
>TRBV12-3/TRBV12-4|TRBJ1-3|NA|NA
TGTGCCAGCAGTTTGTGGGGGGCTGGAAACACCATATATTTT
CASSLWGAGNTIYF
>TRBV3-1|TRBJ1-2|NA|TRBD1
TGTGCCAGCAGCAACGGACAGGGGTGTAATGGCTACACCTTC
CASSNGQGCNGYTF
>TRBV29-1|TRBJ1-1|NA|NA
TGCAGCGTCGTTCAGGGAGCGAAGAACACTGAAGCTTTCTTT
CSVVQGAKNTEAFF
>TRBV29-1|TRBJ2-4|many|TRBD1
TGCAGCGTTGGCGTCGGGACAGGGGGCGCAGAAAACATTCAGTACTTC
CSVGVGTGGAENIQYF
>TRBV29-1|TRBJ2-5|NA|NA
TGCAGCGTTGAGCTTGGGGCGGAGACCCAGTACTTC
CSVELGAETQYF
>TRBV30|TRBJ2-7|few|TRBD2
TGTGCCTGGAGTGTATCGGGGGGGGCCTACGAGCAGTACTTC
CAWSVSGGAYEQYF
>TRBV7-2|TRBJ2-1|many|NA
TGTGCCAGCAGCTTAAAGTCCACCCATGAGCAGTTCTTC
CASSLKSTHEQFF
>TRBV7-8|TRBJ1-3|many|NA
TGTGCCAGCAGCGTCGGGGGGCCTGGAAACACCATATATTTT
CASSVGGPGNTIYF
>TRBV2|TRBJ2-2|NA|NA
TGTGCCAGCAGTGAGGGACCCAGCGCCGGGGAGCTGTTTTTT
CASSEGPSAGELFF
>TRBV27|TRBJ1-2|NA|NA
TGTGCCAGCAGTTCACAAGCGGCGGGGGTCCGATCGTTGGGCTACACCTTC
CASSSQAAGVRSLGYTF
>TRBV14|TRBJ2-2|many|TRBD1
TGTGCCAGCAGCAACAGGGGGACCGGGGAGCTGTTTTTT
CASSNRGTGELFF
>TRBV5-1|TRBJ1-1|few|NA
TGCGCCAGCAGCTTTCAGGGTCCGACTGAAGCTTTCTTT
CASSFQGPTEAFF
>TRBV4-1|TRBJ2-1|NA|NA
TGCGCCAGCAGCCAAGTATCGACAGGTTCCTACAATGAGCAGTTCTTC
CASSQVSTGSYNEQFF
>TRBV19|TRBJ2-7|NA|NA
TGTGCCAGTAGTATAGGCCGAGCGGACGAGCAGTACTTC
CASSIGRADEQYF
>TRBV6-6|TRBJ1-1|NA|NA
TGTGCCAGCAGTACCACGACCCAGGGGGAAGCTTTCTTT
CASSTTTQGEAFF
>TRBV11-3|TRBJ2-1|few|NA
TGTGCCAGCAGCTTAGATAACTACTACAATGAGCAGTTCTTC
CASSLDNYYNEQFF
>TRBV27|TRBJ2-2|NA|NA
TGTGCCAGCAGGCCTACAACAGGAACCGGGGAGCTGTTTTTT
CASRPTTGTGELFF